A selection of T cell receptor beta chains follows, all from one sample in a study of T cell responses to AZD1222 COVID-19 vaccine. Produced via immunoSEQ multiplex PCR; TCRdb's table is partial and in-frame only. The sample has more than 75,000 clones; around 82% are singletons. The specimen was peripheral blood, collected 28 days after the second AZD1222 dose. These TCRs come from an adult who received the AZD1222 COVID-19 vaccine. The CDR3 runs from the conserved cysteine through the conserved F or W. Fields, in order: CDR3 length, D gene, V gene, clone size, J gene, CDR3 DNA, CDR3 protein. D genes are given only for firm matches. The size field is filled for only some rows; it gives once, few, many or a size class.

17	NA	TRBV28	NA	TRBJ2-3	TGTGCCAGCAGTTTAAACCTGGGGGGGCGGATCACAGATACGCAGTATTTT	CASSLNLGGRITDTQYF
16	TRBD1	TRBV28	NA	TRBJ2-5	TGTGCCAGCAGTCCGCGAGGGGGCAGGCGGCAAGAGACCCAGTACTTC	CASSPRGGRRQETQYF
15	TRBD1	TRBV30	few	TRBJ2-6	TGTGCCTGGACGATACAGGGGGCTGGGGCCAACGTCCTGACTTTC	CAWTIQGAGANVLTF
15	NA	TRBV28	NA	TRBJ1-4	TGTGCCAGCAGCCTTGGAGGGGCAACTAATGAAAAACTGTTTTTT	CASSLGGATNEKLFF
14	TRBD2	TRBV28	NA	TRBJ2-7	TGTGCCAGCAGGGGACTAGCGCCGATCTACGAGCAGTACTTC	CASRGLAPIYEQYF
14	TRBD2	TRBV9	NA	TRBJ2-7	TGTGCCAGCAGCGTCCGGGACTACACCTACGAGCAGTACTTC	CASSVRDYTYEQYF
16	TRBD2	TRBV28	NA	TRBJ2-7	TGTGCCAGCAGTCCGGCAGCGGGGGGTTTTACCTACGAGCAGTACTTC	CASSPAAGGFTYEQYF
14	TRBD1	TRBV19	NA	TRBJ2-1	TGTGCCAGTACCATGAACAGGGGAAGCGATGAGCAGTTCTTC	CASTMNRGSDEQFF
15	TRBD1	TRBV19	NA	TRBJ1-3	TGTGCCAGTAGCCGGGACAGGAGCTCTGGAAACACCATATATTTT	CASSRDRSSGNTIYF
15	NA	TRBV27	NA	TRBJ1-6	TGTGCCAGCACCCCTTACGCCGGGTCGAATTCACCCCTCCACTTT	CASTPYAGSNSPLHF
13	NA	TRBV2	few	TRBJ1-5	TGTGCCAGCATGTTAGGACTCAATCAGCCCCAGCATTTT	CASMLGLNQPQHF
14	NA	TRBV19	NA	TRBJ1-1	TGTGCCAGTAGTGTTTACAGGGAGAACACTGAAGCTTTCTTT	CASSVYRENTEAFF
14	NA	TRBV28	NA	TRBJ2-5	TGTGCCAGCAGTTTAGGGGACTTACAAGAGACCCAGTACTTC	CASSLGDLQETQYF
16	TRBD2	TRBV5-4	NA	TRBJ2-1	TGTGCCAGCAGCTTGGCCGGGACTAGCGATAACAATGAGCAGTTCTTC	CASSLAGTSDNNEQFF
17	NA	TRBV3-1/TRBV3-2	NA	TRBJ1-2	TGTGCCAGCAGCGAGGGAAGTAGTCCCATAACCAACTATGGCTACACCTTC	CASSEGSSPITNYGYTF
13	NA	TRBV28	NA	TRBJ2-7	TGTGCCAGCAGTTTAACGGCAACCTACGAGCAGTACTTC	CASSLTATYEQYF
15	TRBD1	TRBV30	NA	TRBJ1-4	TGTGCCTGGAGCAGTACAGGGGGTGCGAATGAAAAACTGTTTTTT	CAWSSTGGANEKLFF
12	NA	TRBV19	NA	TRBJ1-2	TGTGCCAGTAGCCCGTGGGGAGATGGCTACACCTTC	CASSPWGDGYTF
15	NA	TRBV5-4	NA	TRBJ1-6	TGTGCCAGCAGCCCGCAGGGAGGGCCGGCGTCACCCCTCCACTTT	CASSPQGGPASPLHF
12	NA	TRBV11-2	NA	TRBJ2-7	TGTGCCAGCAGCTTAGCTAGAGGCGAGCAGTACTTC	CASSLARGEQYF